The rows below give T cell receptor beta chains drawn from one sample of a study of CD8 T cells in ankylosing spondylitis. Via MiXCR, TCRdb re-called the 5' RACE reads, giving one row per CDR3 protein. Here the sample spans about 200,000 distinct CDR3 sequences, roughly 24% being singletons. Sequencing used blood, either unsorted or a sorted T cell fraction (not recorded which). The receptors were sampled from a male donor with ankylosing spondylitis or in good health (not recorded which). Each CDR3 is given with its conserved first and last residue. The D gene is left open where the match is weak. Part of the rows lack a size; the others show once, few, many or a class for expanded clones.

>12|.|TRBJ2-1|.|TRBV20-1
TGCAGTGCTGGGGACCCGTACAATGAGCAGTTCTTC
CSAGDPYNEQFF
>14|.|TRBJ2-7|many|TRBV12-3/TRBV12-4
TGTGCCAGCAGTCCTACAGGGACCTCCTACGAGCAGTACTTC
CASSPTGTSYEQYF
>14|TRBD2|TRBJ2-1|many|TRBV20-1
TGCAGTACTAGGGGGACTAGCTCCTACAATGAGCCGTTCTTC
CSTRGTSSYNEPFF
>11|.|TRBJ2-5|.|TRBV7-8
TGTGCCAGCAGCGGCCGGGAGACCCAGTACTTC
CASSGRETQYF
>17|TRBD2|TRBJ2-1|many|TRBV7-2
TGTGCCAGCAGCTTAAAAGGTGCGGGAGCGGTCTACAATGAGCAGTTCTTC
CASSLKGAGAVYNEQFF
>12|TRBD2|TRBJ2-1|many|TRBV20-1
TGCAGTGCAACACTAGCGGGGAATGAGCAGTTCTTC
CSATLAGNEQFF
>16|TRBD2|TRBJ2-3|.|TRBV6-5
TGTGCCAGCAGTTACTCGACTAGCGGGAGTTCAGATACGCAGTATTTT
CASSYSTSGSSDTQYF
>12|TRBD1|TRBJ2-5|.|TRBV29-1
TGCAGCGTGACAGGGGGCGGTGAGACCCAGTACTTC
CSVTGGGETQYF
>12|.|TRBJ2-4|many|TRBV13
TGTGCCAGCAGCTTGAAGACTAGCATTCAGTACTTC
CASSLKTSIQYF
>20|TRBD2|TRBJ2-1|many|TRBV4-2
TGTGCCAGCAGCCAAGATTGGGCTAGCGGGAGGGCTCCCCGTTTGAATGAGCAGTTCTTC
CASSQDWASGRAPRLNEQFF
>14|.|TRBJ2-7|.|TRBV20-1
TGCAGTGCTAGAGATGTAGGGGTGAGTTACGAGCAGTACTTC
CSARDVGVSYEQYF
>14|.|TRBJ1-1|.|TRBV5-1
TGCGCCAGCAGCTCAAGGGGGTATGAGGGTGAAGCTTTCTTT
CASSSRGYEGEAFF
>12|TRBD1|TRBJ2-7|.|TRBV20-1
TGCAGTGCGCCGACAGGGTCCTACGAGCAGTACTTC
CSAPTGSYEQYF
>15|.|TRBJ2-7|many|TRBV7-7
TGTGCTAGCAGCTTAGGGATGGGGTCTTCCGACGAGCAGTACTTC
CASSLGMGSSDEQYF
>13|.|TRBJ1-4|many|TRBV29-1
TGCAGCGTAAGAGGGATCGGGAGTGAAAAACTGTTTTTT
CSVRGIGSEKLFF
>13|.|TRBJ2-2|many|TRBV6-5
TGTGCCAGCAGTTACATGACCTCCGGGGAGCTGTTTTTT
CASSYMTSGELFF
>14|.|TRBJ1-2|few|TRBV5-1
TGCGCCAGCAGCTTGGTGGGGGCGAAAGATGGCTACACCTTC
CASSLVGAKDGYTF
>16|.|TRBJ2-1|many|TRBV24-1
TGTGCCACCAGTGTAGGGGCAGGGACCTCCTACAATGAGCAGTTCTTC
CATSVGAGTSYNEQFF
>12|.|TRBJ1-2|few|TRBV20-1
TGCAGTACTACGACAGACCTATATGGCTACACCTTC
CSTTTDLYGYTF
>14|.|TRBJ1-5|.|TRBV29-1
TGCAGCGCCCAGGGTAAGGGTAACAATCAGCCCCAGCATTTT
CSAQGKGNNQPQHF
>15|.|TRBJ1-4|.|TRBV6-1
TGTGCCAGCAGCCAACGGGTCCGGATTAATGAAAAACTGTTTTTT
CASSQRVRINEKLFF
>14|TRBD1|TRBJ1-2|many|TRBV9
TGTGCCAGCAGCGCCTGGACAGGACGAAGGGGCTACACCTTC
CASSAWTGRRGYTF
>15|.|TRBJ2-7|.|TRBV12-3/TRBV12-4
TGTGCCAGCAGCCGAGAGGAAGCTAGGGCCTACGAGCAGTACTTC
CASSREEARAYEQYF
>15|.|TRBJ2-3|.|TRBV20-1
TGCAGTGCTAGTTCGCTAGCAGATTACACAGATACGCAGTATTTT
CSASSLADYTDTQYF
>15|.|TRBJ1-2|many|TRBV5-1
TGCGCCAGCAGCCTGGGAGGCGCGGGGGGTTATGGCTACACCTTC
CASSLGGAGGYGYTF
>13|.|TRBJ2-3|.|TRBV27
TGTGCCAGCAGTTTAAGGTATACAGATACGCAGTATTTT
CASSLRYTDTQYF
>14|TRBD1|TRBJ1-2|many|TRBV11-2
TGTGCCAGCAGCTTTTCCGGGACAGCCTATGTTCGGACCTTC
CASSFSGTAYVRTF
>14|.|TRBJ2-7|many|TRBV7-9
TGTGCCAGCAGCCTAGGGGGAGCGGTCTACGAGCAGTACTTC
CASSLGGAVYEQYF
>13|.|TRBJ2-2|once|TRBV29-1
TGCAGCATCAAGGGGCCAAGGACCGGGGAGCTGTTTTTT
CSIKGPRTGELFF